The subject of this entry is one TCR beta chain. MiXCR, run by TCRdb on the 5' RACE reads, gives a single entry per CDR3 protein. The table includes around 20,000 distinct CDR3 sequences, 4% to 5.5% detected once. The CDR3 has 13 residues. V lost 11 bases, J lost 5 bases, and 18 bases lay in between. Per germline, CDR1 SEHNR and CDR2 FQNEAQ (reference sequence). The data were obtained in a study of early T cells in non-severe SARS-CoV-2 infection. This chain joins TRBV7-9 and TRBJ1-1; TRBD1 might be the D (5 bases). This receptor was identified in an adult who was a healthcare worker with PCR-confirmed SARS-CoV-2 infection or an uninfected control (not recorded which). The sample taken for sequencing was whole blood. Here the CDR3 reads CAGGGFGKTEAFF. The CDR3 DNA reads TGTGCCGGCGGGGGGTTTGGGAAAACTGAAGCTTTCTTT.